The 18 T cell receptor beta chains given below trace back to one sample, sequenced in a study of cytomegalovirus exposure and HLA in healthy donors. The protocol was immunoSEQ multiplex PCR, while the TCRdb copy is restricted to in-frame clones and leaves out a portion. The sample consists of 150,000 to 170,000 clones, about 88% of them appearing once. Sequencing was performed on PBMCs. The receptors originated from a man aged 18 to 35 in good health and CMV-seropositive.

V is TRBV30 and J is TRBJ2-3; possible D gene TRBD1, 5 bases. Per germline, CDR1 GTSNPN and CDR2 SVGIG (reference sequence). The CDR3 runs to 12 residues. Deletions cut 8 bases from V and 9 bases from J, with 18 bases between. CDR3 residues: CARITTQGTQYF. Here the CDR3 DNA reads TGTGCCCGCATCACGACTCAGGGCACGCAGTATTTT.

The rearrangement uses TRBV5-1 and TRBJ1-5, with 10 bases matching TRBD1. Germline CDR1 SGHRS, CDR2 YFSETQ. The V and J ends lost 4 bases and 2 bases, in that order; junction bases with no gene match: 6. This CDR3 has 16 amino acids. This chain's CDR3 is CASSPGDRGGNQPQHF. CDR3 coding DNA: TGCGCCAGCAGCCCGGGGGACAGGGGAGGCAATCAGCCCCAGCATTTT.

The chain uses TRBV6-5 and TRBJ1-2; possibly TRBD1 for D (5 bases). The CDR3 totals 14 residues. Per the germline V gene, CDR1 is MNHEY and CDR2 is SVGAGI. The germline V and J ends were trimmed by 6 bases and 0 bases, with 11 bases remaining between them. The CDR3 DNA follows: TGTGCCAGCAGGAGTACAGGTTCTAACTATGGCTACACCTTC. It encodes CASRSTGSNYGYTF.

The V gene is TRBV4-2, the J gene TRBJ1-1, with D perhaps TRBD1 (5 bases). There are 15 residues in the CDR3. The ends were cut back, 0 bases at V and 4 bases at J, with 12 bases in the middle. Germline CDR1 is LGHNA and CDR2 is YNFKEQ. CDR3 region: CASSQDQGGGTEAFF. The CDR3 bases are TGTGCCAGCAGCCAAGATCAAGGCGGGGGCACTGAAGCTTTCTTT.

V gene TRBV9 combines with J gene TRBJ1-5; D may be TRBD1 (5 bases). The V gene lost 3 bases and the J gene lost 5 bases, with 9 bases spanning the gap. Germline-derived CDR1 and CDR2 are SGDLS and YYNGEE. This CDR3 has 13 residues. The chain's CDR3 is CASSDGAHQPQHF. In DNA, the CDR3 is TGTGCCAGCAGCGATGGGGCCCATCAGCCCCAGCATTTT.

The chain joins TRBV18 to TRBJ1-6; 7 nucleotides agree with TRBD1. Germline V gives CDR1 KGHSH, CDR2 LQKENI. The J segment lost 7 bases and the V segment lost 4 bases, leaving 7 bases of the junction unmatched. This CDR3 has 15 amino acids. The CDR3 bases are TGTGCCAGCTCACGCGGAACAGGGGAAAATTCACCCCTCCACTTT. Amino acid sequence: CASSRGTGENSPLHF.

The chain couples TRBV9 to TRBJ2-1; D is unresolved. From germline, CDR1 is SGDLS and CDR2 YYNGEE. The CDR3 runs 14 residues. V lost 0 bases, J lost 8 bases, and 12 bases lay in between. CDR3 nucleotides: TGTGCCAGCAGCGTAGCTAAGCCGTCCCATGAGCAGTTCTTC. Protein product: CASSVAKPSHEQFF.

The V and J genes are TRBV5-4 and TRBJ2-7, with TRBD2 identical over 9 bases. Germline CDR1 SGHNT, CDR2 YYREEE (reference sequence). The V and J ends lost 3 bases and 6 bases, in that order; junction bases with no gene match: 7. The CDR3 covers 14 residues. The CDR3 sequence: CASSSGLAASEQYF. The CDR3 nucleotides are TGTGCCAGCAGCTCGGGACTAGCCGCCTCCGAGCAGTACTTC.

This chain uses TRBV27 with TRBJ2-1; 9 positions agree with TRBD2. With V trimmed by 5 bases and J by 1 base, 6 bases remained unmatched. The CDR3 contains 16 residues. Germline CDR1 reads MNHEY; CDR2 reads SMNVEV (reference sequence). The CDR3 loop is CASSTRLAASYNEQFF. The CDR3 DNA reads as TGTGCCAGCAGTACCCGACTAGCGGCTTCCTACAATGAGCAGTTCTTC.

The J gene is TRBJ2-3, the V gene TRBV30; TRBD2 is a possible D gene (6 bases). CDR1 and CDR2 (germline): GTSNPN, SVGIG (reference sequence). This CDR3 spans 15 amino acids. V lost 3 bases and J lost 4, with 17 bases in between. In nucleotides, the CDR3 is TGTGCCTGGAGGAGTGGAGCGGGTTATCCAGATACGCAGTATTTT. Residues: CAWRSGAGYPDTQYF.

The genes are TRBV5-6 and TRBJ2-7; TRBD1 matches at 8 bases. CDR3 size: 14 residues. Germline V gene lookup returns CDR1 SGHDT and CDR2 YYEEEE. Trimming removed 3 bases from V and 2 bases from J; junction bases left unmatched: 4. The CDR3 DNA reads TGTGCCAGCAGCTCGACAGGGGTGACCTACGAGCAGTACTTC. Translating gives CASSSTGVTYEQYF.

The chain employs TRBV27 and TRBJ1-3, with D possibly being TRBD1 (5 bases). The CDR3 length is 16 residues. Trimming cost V 5 bases and J 0 bases, with 14 bases left between them. Germline V gene lookup returns CDR1 MNHEY and CDR2 SMNVEV (reference sequence). The CDR3: CASSTAPGSSGNTIYF. Here the CDR3 DNA reads TGTGCCAGCAGTACGGCCCCAGGGTCCTCTGGAAACACCATATATTTT.

For the CDR3, the DNA is TGTGCCAGCAGTTTATACCCCCCCAGGGGTTACTCCTACGAGCAGTACTTC. This codes for CASSLYPPRGYSYEQYF. The rearrangement uses TRBV27 and TRBJ2-7; possibly TRBD1 for D (6 bases). Germline CDR1 MNHEY, CDR2 SMNVEV (reference sequence). Trimming removed 1 base from V and 0 bases from J, with 16 bases in between. The CDR3 runs 17 residues.

In its sample, this clone was seen a few times. The chain combines TRBV6-5 with TRBJ1-1; 8 bases are a match to TRBD1. Germline trimming cut 6 bases from V and 6 bases from J; bases unmatched to any gene: 12. The germline V gene encodes CDR1 MNHEY and CDR2 SVGAGI. The CDR3 loop spans 15 amino acids. CDR3 region: CASRKTGERVAEAFF. The CDR3 nucleotides read TGTGCCAGCAGGAAGACAGGGGAAAGAGTAGCTGAAGCTTTCTTT.

The chain carries TRBV5-1 and TRBJ1-6; 9 bases map to TRBD1. Germline trimming cut 4 bases from V and 4 bases from J; bases unmatched to any gene: 6. Germline V gene lookup returns CDR1 SGHRS and CDR2 YFSETQ. This CDR3 region has 16 residues. In nucleotides, the CDR3 is TGCGCCAGCAGCGTCGGGACAGGGACTTATAATTCACCCCTCCACTTT. Amino acid sequence: CASSVGTGTYNSPLHF.

This clone showed up just once. The chain is built from TRBV25-1 and TRBJ1-2; 7 bases align to TRBD1. Trimming removed 5 bases from V and 3 bases from J; junction bases left unmatched: 12. This CDR3 region has 16 residues. CDR1 and CDR2 from the germline V gene are MGHDK and SYGVNS. CDR3 nucleotides: TGTGCCAGCAGTCCCTCTAGACAGGGACCCTACTATGGCTACACCTTC. Translation: CASSPSRQGPYYGYTF.

This sequence joins TRBV2 and TRBJ2-3; D ambiguous. V dropped 4 bases and J dropped 3 bases, with 17 bases sitting between them. This CDR3 spans 16 amino acids. Per the germline V gene, CDR1 is SNHLY and CDR2 is FYNNEI. The CDR3 nucleotides are TGTGCCAGCAGTGGTCAGCTCACTAAAAATACAGATACGCAGTATTTT. It is translated as CASSGQLTKNTDTQYF.

The sample holds many counts of this clone. This rearrangement joins TRBV6-4 to TRBJ2-1; 9 nucleotides agree with TRBD1. This CDR3 is 15 amino acids long. Germline assignment: CDR1 MRHNA and CDR2 SNTAGT. With 0 bases clipped from V and 3 bases from J, the junction kept 0 bases outside the gene matches. The CDR3 reads CASSDSTGGYNEQFF. The CDR3 nucleotides are TGTGCCAGCAGTGACTCGACAGGGGGCTACAATGAGCAGTTCTTC.